The clone carrying this T cell receptor (beta chain) was detected many times. Its cognate antigen is unknown. This sample was taken from a study of T cell repertoires in cytomegalovirus infection. Overall study context: Signatures in public TCR beta sequences pointed to both CMV infection and matching HLA type. Points from the study as a whole: CMV carriers having the relevant HLA were flagged by cumulative public TCR beta family frequency. HLA-C-restricted CMV-specific TCR beta clonotypes prevailed in the ex vivo response.

TCRdb reanalysed the reads using MiXCR and keeps one entry per CDR3 protein. Seen here are approximately 120,000 distinct CDR3 sequences, around 29% observed once, and the top ten hold 80% to 85%. Germline lookup yields CDR1 SGHVS and CDR2 FQNEAQ. The V end lost 1 base, the J end lost 4 bases, and 11 bases lay between the germline ends. The CDR3 has 15 residues. The sample in question was CD8+ T cells from cultured PBMCs, obtained from culture after CMV antigen stimulation. This TCR came from a human donor in good health (CMV status not recorded). Some clones in this sample may be carry-over from other donors' samples. The rearrangement uses TRBV7-8 and TRBJ1-5, with no clear D. The CDR3 nucleotides are TGTGCCAGCAGCTTAGGGACGGGGATTAATCAGCCCCAGCATTTT. Its protein product is CASSLGTGINQPQHF.